This TCR beta chain was observed in a study of T cell responses to AZD1222 COVID-19 vaccine. Of note for this clone: No antigen is known for it.

Whether given at about 4 or about 12 weeks, second doses were pooled. Method: immunoSEQ multiplex PCR; TCRdb's copy keeps in-frame clones and lacks some. Here the sample spans about 180,000 clones, approximately 91% being singletons. Study-wide results and caveats: Spike-specific TCR breadth and depth went up after people got two AZD1222 doses. Dominant at 160-218 and 743-854, vaccine-associated CD4 TCRs also spanned spike.

Germline assignment: CDR1 SEHNR and CDR2 FQNEAQ (reference sequence). The CDR3 is 15 amino acids. Trimming took off 0 bases at V and 7 bases at J, with 12 bases between the two ends. The sequence came from an adult who received the AZD1222 COVID-19 vaccine. The sequences come from peripheral blood, collected 28 days after the second AZD1222 dose. This chain uses TRBV7-9 with TRBJ1-4; D remains unclear. In nucleotides, the CDR3 is TGTGCCAGCAGCTTAGCGACTCTTACGGGTGAAAAACTGTTTTTT. This translates into CASSLATLTGEKLFF.